This TCR beta chain was documented in a study of blood T cell repertoires in COVID-19. Study background: Sources were T cells, B-cell-depleted T cells, or PBMCs; the material itself was cDNA or gDNA.

Source study methods: By means of reference gene primer amplification, nucleated cell counts were estimated. Method: immunoSEQ multiplex PCR; TCRdb's copy keeps in-frame clones and lacks some. The DNA gave D and trimming, while V, J and clone size come from that table. The data show some 400,000 clones, with more than 70% seen just once and more than 9% held by the top ten. This clone was seen a few times. Looked up from germline, CDR1 is SGDLS and CDR2 is YYNGEE. The CDR3 is 16 residues long. The V segment lost 3 bases and the J segment 1 base; nucleotides outside the gene matches: 6. This TCR was recovered from a woman aged 30 to 39 with COVID-19, enrolled during active disease. The sequenced sample was peripheral blood. V gene TRBV9 combines with J gene TRBJ1-4; 7 bases line up with TRBD1. As DNA, the CDR3 is TGTGCCAGCAGCGCGGAGACAGGGATAACTAATGAAAAACTGTTTTTT. It encodes CASSAETGITNEKLFF.